Listed below are T cell receptor beta chains from one sample, sequenced in a study of control samples from healthy donors and cancer patients. The protocol was immunoSEQ multiplex PCR, while the TCRdb copy is restricted to in-frame clones and leaves out a portion. The table includes roughly 150,000 clones, roughly 92% detected once. What was sequenced was blood. The receptors come from a woman aged 25 to 39 in good health. CDR3s include the opening cysteine and the closing phenylalanine or tryptophan. The D gene is left open where the match is weak. Size values are once, few and many counts, or a class for expanded clones, and some rows have none.

TRBV9	TRBD1	-	TRBJ1-3	TGTGCCAGCAGCGTAGAGGGACAGGGTCTAAACACCATATATTTT	CASSVEGQGLNTIYF
TRBV6-1	-	-	TRBJ1-1	TGTGCCAGCAGCCGCCGTGAAGCCGGGGACACTGAAGCTTTCTTT	CASSRREAGDTEAFF
TRBV28	-	-	TRBJ1-2	TGTGCCAGCCGGGGGCCCGAGGAAGGGCCCGATGGCTACACCTTC	CASRGPEEGPDGYTF
TRBV3-1/TRBV3-2	-	-	TRBJ1-6	TGTGCCAGCAGCCAAGCGAATTCACCCCTCCACTTT	CASSQANSPLHF
TRBV6-5	-	-	TRBJ1-6	TGTGCCAGCTCGCCGGGTTATCTTAATTCACCCCTCCACTTT	CASSPGYLNSPLHF
TRBV5-8	-	-	TRBJ2-7	TGTGCCAGCAGCTTACCCTACGAGCAGTACTTC	CASSLPYEQYF
TRBV9	-	-	TRBJ1-5	TGTGCCAGCAGCGCCGACCACGGCAATCAGCCCCAGCATTTT	CASSADHGNQPQHF
TRBV25-1	-	-	TRBJ2-7	TGTGCCAGCAGTGAATACTCGTGGGATTCCGAGCAGTACTTC	CASSEYSWDSEQYF
TRBV7-9	TRBD1	-	TRBJ1-2	TGTGCCAGCAGCTTAGTTGTTGGCAGGGGGCGCATCTATGGCTACACCTTC	CASSLVVGRGRIYGYTF
TRBV6-5	-	-	TRBJ2-1	TGTGCCAGCAGAGACGGGGCGGGTGAGCAGTTCTTC	CASRDGAGEQFF
TRBV28	-	few	TRBJ2-7	TGTGCCAGCAGTCTAATACAGGTGTTTCCCTACGAGCAGTACTTC	CASSLIQVFPYEQYF
TRBV6-2/TRBV6-3	-	-	TRBJ2-7	TGTGCCAGCAGCCTCCGAACGCCGACAGGAACCTACGAGCAGTACTTC	CASSLRTPTGTYEQYF
TRBV7-8	-	-	TRBJ2-3	TGTGCCAGCAGCTCTACCGTGGAGAGCACAGATACGCAGTATTTT	CASSSTVESTDTQYF
TRBV7-9	-	few	TRBJ2-7	TGTGCCAGCAGCCACAGGGCTACCTACGAGCAGTACTTC	CASSHRATYEQYF
TRBV3-1/TRBV3-2	-	few	TRBJ2-7	TGTGCCAGCAGCCGGGCAGACAAGAACTACGAGCAGTACTTC	CASSRADKNYEQYF
TRBV3-1/TRBV3-2	-	-	TRBJ2-3	TGTGCCAGCAGCCCCGGCCCTTCAGATACGCAGTATTTT	CASSPGPSDTQYF
TRBV3-1/TRBV3-2	-	-	TRBJ1-1	TGTGCCAGCAGCCACAGAAACACTGAAGCTTTCTTT	CASSHRNTEAFF
TRBV7-3	-	-	TRBJ2-3	TGTGCCAGCAGCGGAAACGGGGGAGATACGCAGTATTTT	CASSGNGGDTQYF
TRBV7-7	TRBD2	-	TRBJ2-2	TGTGCCAGCAGCTTAGGGGGGAGGGGACGTGGCACCGGGGAGCTGTTTTTT	CASSLGGRGRGTGELFF
TRBV12-3/TRBV12-4	-	few	TRBJ2-2	TGTGCCAGCAATAGGAACACCGGGGAGCTGTTTTTT	CASNRNTGELFF
TRBV3-1/TRBV3-2	TRBD1	-	TRBJ2-7	TGTGCCAGCTCCGACAGGGGGTCCCGATACGAGCAGTACTTC	CASSDRGSRYEQYF
TRBV7-9	-	-	TRBJ1-2	TGTGCCAGCAGCTTAGACCGAGACAGCTATGGCTACACCTTC	CASSLDRDSYGYTF
TRBV5-1	TRBD2	-	TRBJ2-2	TGCGCCAGCAGCTTGGCGGGACTAGCAATGGCCGGGGAGCTGTTTTTT	CASSLAGLAMAGELFF
TRBV19	-	few	TRBJ2-7	TGTGCCAGTAGCACACGGCTTGGACGGGTTTACGAGCAGTACTTC	CASSTRLGRVYEQYF
TRBV5-1	TRBD2	-	TRBJ2-1	TGCGCCAGCAGGGAGGCTAGCGGATACAATGAGCAGTTCTTC	CASREASGYNEQFF
TRBV3-1/TRBV3-2	-	-	TRBJ1-1	TGTGCCAGCACCCTCGGGCCTAACACTGAAGCTTTCTTT	CASTLGPNTEAFF
TRBV27	-	-	TRBJ2-3	TGTCCCGTCGGTACGCAGTATTTT	CPVGTQYF
TRBV19	-	-	TRBJ1-5	TGTGCCAGTAGTAGGGGCAATCAGCCCCAGCATTTT	CASSRGNQPQHF
TRBV7-9	TRBD2	once	TRBJ2-2	TGTGCCAGCAGCTCCGGACTAGCGGGAGACGAAAGGAAGCTGTTTTTT	CASSSGLAGDERKLFF
TRBV4-3	-	-	TRBJ2-3	TGCGCCAGCAGCCAAGCTAGGGCTCCGAACGCAGATACGCAGTATTTT	CASSQARAPNADTQYF
TRBV5-5	TRBD1	-	TRBJ1-5	TGTGCCAGCAGCTTAGGGACAGTTAGCAATCAGCCCCAGCATTTT	CASSLGTVSNQPQHF
TRBV10-3	-	-	TRBJ1-5	TGTGCCGTACAGGGCCCCAATCAGCCCCAGCATTTT	CAVQGPNQPQHF
TRBV7-2	TRBD2	-	TRBJ2-7	TGTGCCAGCAGTCCTCATAGCGGGAGTCGATACGAGCAGTACTTC	CASSPHSGSRYEQYF
TRBV24-1	-	-	TRBJ2-5	TGTGCCACCAGTGATTGGACGGACCAAGAGACCCAGTACTTC	CATSDWTDQETQYF
TRBV28	TRBD2	-	TRBJ2-1	TGTGCCAGCAGTTTTAGCGGGGCTGCCTACAATGAGCAGTTCTTC	CASSFSGAAYNEQFF
TRBV30	TRBD2	-	TRBJ2-7	TGTGCCTGGAGTACGGGCGGGAGCCCTTCCTGGCAGTACTTC	CAWSTGGSPSWQYF
TRBV19	-	-	TRBJ1-5	TGTGCCAGTAGAGATTGGGTCCATAGCAATCAGCCCCAGCATTTT	CASRDWVHSNQPQHF
TRBV24-1	-	-	TRBJ2-7	TGTGCCACCAGTGAAACCCGGGACGGAGTGTACGAGCAGTACTTC	CATSETRDGVYEQYF
TRBV7-9	TRBD2	-	TRBJ2-2	TGTGCCAGCAGCTACGGACTAGCGGGAGACTGGATCACCGGGGAGCTGTTTTTT	CASSYGLAGDWITGELFF
TRBV27	-	-	TRBJ1-3	TGTGCCAGCAGTTTAGGGAACACCATATATTTT	CASSLGNTIYF
TRBV24-1	-	-	TRBJ2-7	TGTGCCACCAGTGGGACGAACTCCTACGAGCAGTACTTC	CATSGTNSYEQYF
TRBV6-5	-	-	TRBJ2-3	TGTGCCATCTCCAGGGCTAGCGAGGGGGATACACAGTATTTT	CAISRASEGDTQYF
TRBV10-3	TRBD2	-	TRBJ2-2	TGTGCCACCCGGACGACTAGCGGGAGGGCCACCGGGGAGCTGTTTTTT	CATRTTSGRATGELFF
TRBV12-3/TRBV12-4	-	-	TRBJ2-1	TGTGCCAGCAGTTTGAGACTATACAATGAGCAGTTCTTC	CASSLRLYNEQFF
TRBV7-8	-	-	TRBJ2-1	TGTGCCAGCAGCTTAGTAAGACATCTCAATGAGCAGTTCTTC	CASSLVRHLNEQFF
TRBV19	-	-	TRBJ1-2	TGTGCCAGCGAAGACCCCCGGGTTAACTATGGCTACACCTTC	CASEDPRVNYGYTF